The clone carrying this TCR beta chain came up a few times. TCRdb re-called the reads through MiXCR, storing one row per CDR3 protein. The table has under 300,000 distinct CDR3 sequences, under 35% seen once. The sample originates from a study of kidney transplant recipient with SARS-CoV-2 infection. The CDR3 totals 18 residues. The germline V gene encodes CDR1 SNHLY and CDR2 FYNNEI. V was clipped by 6 bases and J by 2 bases; unmatched bases: 17. The sample here was a blood sample, taken at baseline and around day 120 from a kidney transplant recipient. This chain uses TRBV2 with TRBJ2-3, with 7 bases matching TRBD1. The receptor's source is a male patient between 25 and 39 years old who had COVID-19 and was a kidney transplant recipient. Some T cells may originate from the graft donor. The CDR3 region is CASSYRGRAPGDTDTQYF. The CDR3 DNA follows: TGTGCCAGCAGCTACAGGGGAAGGGCCCCAGGGGACACAGATACGCAGTATTTT.